A single sample is the source of the 2 T cell receptor beta chains below, sequenced in a study of cytomegalovirus exposure and HLA in healthy donors. PCR primers comprised 60 Vbeta and 13 Jbeta primers. The repertoire was sequenced with immunoSEQ multiplex PCR; TCRdb's copy has only in-frame clones and lacks some. The repertoire holds tens of thousands of clones, with roughly 78% as singletons. Specimen: PBMCs. Receptors were obtained from a man younger than 30 in good health and CMV-seronegative.

The V call is TRBV7-9, the J call TRBJ2-7; TRBD2 agrees at 10 bases. Germline CDR1 is SEHNR and CDR2 is FQNEAQ (reference sequence). This CDR3 has 17 residues. Trimming at V came to 5 bases and at J to 4 bases, leaving 14 bases not matched to a gene. This CDR3 is CASSLSSGGGGSYEQYF. In nucleotides, the CDR3 is TGTGCCAGCAGCCTGTCTAGCGGGGGCGGTGGTAGTTACGAGCAGTACTTC.

The chain carries TRBV20-1 and TRBJ2-5; possible D gene TRBD2, 5 bases. The V end lost 6 bases, the J end lost 4 bases, and 9 bases lay between the germline ends. The CDR3 sequence is 11 residues long. From germline, CDR1 is DFQATT and CDR2 SNEGSKA (reference sequence). CDR3 protein: CSAHGGETQYF. The CDR3 nucleotides are TGCAGTGCCCACGGAGGAGAGACCCAGTACTTC.